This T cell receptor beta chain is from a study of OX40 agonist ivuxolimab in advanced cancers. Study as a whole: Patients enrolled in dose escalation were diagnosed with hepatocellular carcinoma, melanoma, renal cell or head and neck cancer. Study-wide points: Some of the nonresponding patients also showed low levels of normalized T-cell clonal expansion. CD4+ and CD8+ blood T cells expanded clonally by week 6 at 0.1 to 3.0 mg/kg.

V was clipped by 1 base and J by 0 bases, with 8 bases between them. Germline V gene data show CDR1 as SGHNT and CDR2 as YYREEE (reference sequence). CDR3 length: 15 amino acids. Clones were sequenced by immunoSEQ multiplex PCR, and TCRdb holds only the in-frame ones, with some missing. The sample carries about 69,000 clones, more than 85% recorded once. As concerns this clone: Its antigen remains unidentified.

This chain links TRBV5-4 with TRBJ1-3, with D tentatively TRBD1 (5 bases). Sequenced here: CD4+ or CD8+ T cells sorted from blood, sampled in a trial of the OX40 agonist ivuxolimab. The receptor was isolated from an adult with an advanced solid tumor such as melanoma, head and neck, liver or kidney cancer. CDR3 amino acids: CASSLKGSSGNTIYF. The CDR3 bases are TGTGCCAGCAGCTTGAAGGGGAGCTCTGGAAACACCATATATTTT.